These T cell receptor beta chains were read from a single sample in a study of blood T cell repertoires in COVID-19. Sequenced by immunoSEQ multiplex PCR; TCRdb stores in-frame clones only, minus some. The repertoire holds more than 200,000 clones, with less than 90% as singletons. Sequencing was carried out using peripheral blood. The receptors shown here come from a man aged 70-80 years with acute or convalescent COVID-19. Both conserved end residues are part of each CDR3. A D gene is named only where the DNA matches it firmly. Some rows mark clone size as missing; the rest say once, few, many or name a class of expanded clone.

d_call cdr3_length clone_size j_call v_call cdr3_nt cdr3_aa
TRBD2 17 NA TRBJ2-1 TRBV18 TGTGCCAGCTCACCCCTCCGGGGGGGGAGAAGTTACAATGAGCAGTTCTTC CASSPLRGGRSYNEQFF
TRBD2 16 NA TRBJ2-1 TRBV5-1 TGCGCCAGCAGCTTAATGGCCAGCGGGGTTTACAATGAGCAGTTCTTC CASSLMASGVYNEQFF
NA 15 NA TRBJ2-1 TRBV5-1 TGCGCCAGCAGCTCTCGGACAGCCCCAGACAATGAGCAGTTCTTC CASSSRTAPDNEQFF
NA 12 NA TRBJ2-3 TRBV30 TGTGCCTGGACTTTCCTAACAGATACGCAGTATTTT CAWTFLTDTQYF
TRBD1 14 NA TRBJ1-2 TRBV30 TGTGCCTGGATCCACAGGGGAGCTAACTATGGCTACACCTTC CAWIHRGANYGYTF
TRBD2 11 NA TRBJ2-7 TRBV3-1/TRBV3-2 TGTGCCAGCAGCCAAGAGAGCGGGACCCACTTC CASSQESGTHF
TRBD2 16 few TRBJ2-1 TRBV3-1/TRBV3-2 TGTGCCAGCAGCCCTCTCCGGGGGACTAGCGTCAATGAGCAGTTCTTC CASSPLRGTSVNEQFF
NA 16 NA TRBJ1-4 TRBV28 TGTGCCAGCAGTGCACACAGGGTCTGGGCTAATGAAAAACTGTTTTTT CASSAHRVWANEKLFF
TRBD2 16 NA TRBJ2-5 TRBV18 TGTGCCAGCTCACCAAATCGGTCTAGCGGCAAAGAGACCCAGTACTTC CASSPNRSSGKETQYF
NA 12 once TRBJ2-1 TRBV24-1 TGTGCCACCAGTGTCCCGCGGGGTGAGCAGTTCTTC CATSVPRGEQFF
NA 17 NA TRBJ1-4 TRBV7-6 TGTGCCAGCAGCTTAGGATCAGGGGCTGCAACTAATGAAAAACTGTTTTTT CASSLGSGAATNEKLFF
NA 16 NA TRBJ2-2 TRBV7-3 TGTGCCAGCAGCACCCGGACAGCACCGAACACCGGGGAGCTGTTTTTT CASSTRTAPNTGELFF
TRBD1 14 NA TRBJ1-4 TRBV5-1 TGCGCCAGCAGCGTGGACAGGGTAGTAGAAAAACTGTTTTTT CASSVDRVVEKLFF